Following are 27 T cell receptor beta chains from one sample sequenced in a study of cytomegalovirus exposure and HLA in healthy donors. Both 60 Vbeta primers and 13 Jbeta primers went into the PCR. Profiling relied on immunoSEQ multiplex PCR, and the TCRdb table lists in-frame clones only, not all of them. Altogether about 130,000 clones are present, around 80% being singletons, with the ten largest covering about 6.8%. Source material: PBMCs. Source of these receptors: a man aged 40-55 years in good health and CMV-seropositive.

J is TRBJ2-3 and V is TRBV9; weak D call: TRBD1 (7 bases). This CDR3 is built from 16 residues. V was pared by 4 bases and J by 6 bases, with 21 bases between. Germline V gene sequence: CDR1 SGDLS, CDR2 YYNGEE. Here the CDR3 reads CASSLRGAGIYDTQYF. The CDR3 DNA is TGTGCCAGCAGCCTCAGGGGGGCAGGGATCTACGATACGCAGTATTTT. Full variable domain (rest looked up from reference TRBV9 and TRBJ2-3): DSGVTQTPKHLITATGQRVTLRCSPRSGDLSVYWYQQSLDQGLQFLIQYYNGEERAKGNILERFSAQQFPDLHSELNLSSLELGDSALYFCASSLRGAGIYDTQYFGPGTRLTVL.

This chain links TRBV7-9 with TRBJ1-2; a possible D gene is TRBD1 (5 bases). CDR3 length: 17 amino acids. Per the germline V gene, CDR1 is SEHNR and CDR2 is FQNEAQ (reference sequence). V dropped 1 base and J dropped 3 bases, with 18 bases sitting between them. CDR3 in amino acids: CASSLDPRFGRDYGYTF. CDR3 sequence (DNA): TGTGCCAGCAGCTTAGACCCCCGTTTCGGCAGGGACTATGGCTACACCTTC.

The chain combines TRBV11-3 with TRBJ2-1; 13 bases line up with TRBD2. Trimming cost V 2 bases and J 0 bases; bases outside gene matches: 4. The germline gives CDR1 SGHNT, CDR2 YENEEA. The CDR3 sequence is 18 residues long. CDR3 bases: TGTGCCAGCAGCTTAACTAGCGGGAGGGCGAGCTCCTACAATGAGCAGTTCTTC. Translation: CASSLTSGRASSYNEQFF.

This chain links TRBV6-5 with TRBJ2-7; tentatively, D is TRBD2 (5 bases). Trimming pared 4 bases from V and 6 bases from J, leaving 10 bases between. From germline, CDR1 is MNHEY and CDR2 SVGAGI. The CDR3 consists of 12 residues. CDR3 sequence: CASSSEGGEQYF. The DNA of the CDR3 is TGTGCCAGCAGTTCCGAAGGAGGCGAGCAGTACTTC.

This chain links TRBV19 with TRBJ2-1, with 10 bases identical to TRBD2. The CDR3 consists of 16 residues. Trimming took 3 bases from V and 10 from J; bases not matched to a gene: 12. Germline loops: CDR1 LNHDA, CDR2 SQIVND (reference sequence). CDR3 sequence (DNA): TGTGCCAGTAGTATGGGGGCGGGGCTAGCGGGAGTCGAGCAGTTCTTC. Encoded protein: CASSMGAGLAGVEQFF.

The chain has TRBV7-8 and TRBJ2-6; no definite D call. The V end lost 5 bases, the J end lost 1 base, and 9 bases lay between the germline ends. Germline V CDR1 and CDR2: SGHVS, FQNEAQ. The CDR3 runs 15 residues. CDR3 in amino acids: CASSQASSGANVLTF. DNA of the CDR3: TGTGCCAGCAGCCAGGCCTCGTCTGGGGCCAACGTCCTGACTTTC.

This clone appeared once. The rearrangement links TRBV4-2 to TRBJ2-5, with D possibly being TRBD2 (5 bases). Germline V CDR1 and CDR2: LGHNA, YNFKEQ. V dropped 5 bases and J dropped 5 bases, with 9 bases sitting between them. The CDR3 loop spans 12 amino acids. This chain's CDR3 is CASSTRTETQYF. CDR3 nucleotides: TGTGCCAGCAGCACCCGGACTGAGACCCAGTACTTC.

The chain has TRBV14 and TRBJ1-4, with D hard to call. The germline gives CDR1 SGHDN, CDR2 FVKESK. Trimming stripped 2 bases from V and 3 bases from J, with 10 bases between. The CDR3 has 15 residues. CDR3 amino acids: CASSQIPSANEKLFF. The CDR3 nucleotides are TGTGCCAGCAGCCAAATACCGTCGGCTAATGAAAAACTGTTTTTT.

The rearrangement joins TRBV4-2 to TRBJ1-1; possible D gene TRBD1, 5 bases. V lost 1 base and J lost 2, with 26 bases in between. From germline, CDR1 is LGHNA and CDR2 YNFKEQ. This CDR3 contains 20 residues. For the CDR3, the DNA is TGTGCCAGCAGCCAAGGATTGAGAGCTCAAGACAGACCACTCAACACTGAAGCTTTCTTT. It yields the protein CASSQGLRAQDRPLNTEAFF.

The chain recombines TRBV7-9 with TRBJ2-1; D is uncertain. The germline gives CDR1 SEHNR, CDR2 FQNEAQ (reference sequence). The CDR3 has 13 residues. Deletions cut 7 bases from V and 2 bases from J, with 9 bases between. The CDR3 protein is CASIERTYNEQFF. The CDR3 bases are TGTGCCAGCATTGAGAGAACCTACAATGAGCAGTTCTTC.

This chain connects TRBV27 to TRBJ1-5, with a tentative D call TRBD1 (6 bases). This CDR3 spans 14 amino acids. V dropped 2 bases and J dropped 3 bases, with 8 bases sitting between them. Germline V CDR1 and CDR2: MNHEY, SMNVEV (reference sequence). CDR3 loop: CASSLRDNNQPQHF. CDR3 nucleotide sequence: TGTGCCAGCAGTTTAAGGGACAACAATCAGCCCCAGCATTTT.

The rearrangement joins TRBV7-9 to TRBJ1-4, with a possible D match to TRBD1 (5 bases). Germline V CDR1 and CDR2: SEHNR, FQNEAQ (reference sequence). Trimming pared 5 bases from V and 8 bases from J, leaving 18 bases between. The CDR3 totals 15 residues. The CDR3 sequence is CASSTGIGRDEKLFF. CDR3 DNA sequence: TGTGCCAGCAGCACCGGAATCGGGAGGGACGAAAAACTGTTTTTT.

The DNA of the CDR3 is TGTGCCAGCAGCTGGACAGGGGGCAACGCAGATACGCAGTATTTT. This gives the protein CASSWTGGNADTQYF. V usage is TRBV5-4 and J usage is TRBJ2-3, with 11 nucleotides matching TRBD1. V lost 3 bases and J lost 4; bases outside the gene matches: 4. The CDR3 has 15 residues. Germline loops: CDR1 SGHNT, CDR2 YYREEE (reference sequence).

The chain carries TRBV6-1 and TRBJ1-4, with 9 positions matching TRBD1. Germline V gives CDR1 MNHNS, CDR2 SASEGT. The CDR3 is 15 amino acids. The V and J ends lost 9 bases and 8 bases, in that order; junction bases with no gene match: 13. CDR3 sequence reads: CASTGTGMRLEKLFF. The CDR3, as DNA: TGTGCCAGTACCGGGACAGGGATGCGTTTAGAAAAACTGTTTTTT.

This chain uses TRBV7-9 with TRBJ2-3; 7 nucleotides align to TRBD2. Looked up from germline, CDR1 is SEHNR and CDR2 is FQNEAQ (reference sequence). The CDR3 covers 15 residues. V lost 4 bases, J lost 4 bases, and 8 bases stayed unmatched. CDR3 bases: TGTGCCAGCAGCTCCCTGGCGGGAGAGGCAGATACGCAGTATTTT. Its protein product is CASSSLAGEADTQYF.

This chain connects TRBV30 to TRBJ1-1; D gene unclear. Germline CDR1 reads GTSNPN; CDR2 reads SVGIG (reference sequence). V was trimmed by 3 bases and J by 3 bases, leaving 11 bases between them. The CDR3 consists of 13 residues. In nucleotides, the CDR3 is TGTGCCTGGAGATTGGAGAGGGACACTGAAGCTTTCTTT. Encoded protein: CAWRLERDTEAFF.

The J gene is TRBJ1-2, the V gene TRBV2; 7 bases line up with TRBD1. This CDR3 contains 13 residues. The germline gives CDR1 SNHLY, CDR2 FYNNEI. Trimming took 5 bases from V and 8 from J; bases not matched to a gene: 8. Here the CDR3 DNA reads TGTGCCAGCAGTTCAACAGGGGTGAGGGGCTACACCTTC. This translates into CASSSTGVRGYTF.

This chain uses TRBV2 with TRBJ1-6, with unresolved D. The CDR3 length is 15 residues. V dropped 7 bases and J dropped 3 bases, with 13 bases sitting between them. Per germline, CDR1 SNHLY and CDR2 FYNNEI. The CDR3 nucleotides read TGTGCCAGCACTACCATGGGAGGCTATAATTCACCCCTCCACTTT. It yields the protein CASTTMGGYNSPLHF.

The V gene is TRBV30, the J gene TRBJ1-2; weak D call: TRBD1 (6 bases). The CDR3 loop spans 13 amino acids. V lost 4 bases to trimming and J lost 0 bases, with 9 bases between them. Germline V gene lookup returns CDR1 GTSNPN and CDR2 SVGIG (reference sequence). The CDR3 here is CAWIGGANYGYTF. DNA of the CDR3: TGTGCCTGGATAGGGGGGGCTAACTATGGCTACACCTTC.

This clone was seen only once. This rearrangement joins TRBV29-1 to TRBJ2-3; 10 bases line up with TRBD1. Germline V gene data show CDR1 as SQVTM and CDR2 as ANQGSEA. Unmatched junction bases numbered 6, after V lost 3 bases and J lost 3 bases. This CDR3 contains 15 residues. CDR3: CSVDGQGVFTDTQYF. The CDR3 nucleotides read TGCAGCGTTGACGGACAGGGGGTTTTTACAGATACGCAGTATTTT.

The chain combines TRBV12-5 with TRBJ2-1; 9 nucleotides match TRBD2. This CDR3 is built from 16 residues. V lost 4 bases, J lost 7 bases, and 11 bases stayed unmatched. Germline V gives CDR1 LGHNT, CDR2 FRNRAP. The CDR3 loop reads CASGSPAGGRKNEQFF. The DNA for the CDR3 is TGTGCTAGTGGTTCCCCGGCGGGAGGGCGGAAGAATGAGCAGTTCTTC.

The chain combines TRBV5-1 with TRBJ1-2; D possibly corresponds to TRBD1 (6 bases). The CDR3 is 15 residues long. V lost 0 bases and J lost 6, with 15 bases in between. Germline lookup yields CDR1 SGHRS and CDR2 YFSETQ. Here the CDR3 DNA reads TGCGCCAGCAGCTTGGGAGACAGGCTGAGTGATGGCTACACCTTC. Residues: CASSLGDRLSDGYTF.

CDR3: CASSRGTGHQPQHF. The DNA for the CDR3 is TGTGCCAGCAGTCGAGGGACAGGGCATCAGCCCCAGCATTTT. The chain joins TRBV11-2 to TRBJ1-5, with TRBD1 identical over 9 bases. V lost 6 bases, J lost 5 bases, and 5 bases stayed unmatched. Looked up from germline, CDR1 is SGHAT and CDR2 is FQNNGV. The length of the CDR3 is 14 residues.

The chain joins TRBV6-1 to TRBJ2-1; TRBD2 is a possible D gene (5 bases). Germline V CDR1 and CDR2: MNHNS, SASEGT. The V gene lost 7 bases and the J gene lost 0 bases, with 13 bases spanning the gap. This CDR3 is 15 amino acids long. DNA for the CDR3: TGTGCCAGCAATGGACTGAGGAGCTCCTACAATGAGCAGTTCTTC. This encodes CASNGLRSSYNEQFF.

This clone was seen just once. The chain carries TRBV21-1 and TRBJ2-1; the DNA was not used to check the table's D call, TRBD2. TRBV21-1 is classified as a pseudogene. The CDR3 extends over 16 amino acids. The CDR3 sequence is CASSRSAGGPDNEQFF. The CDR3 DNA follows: TGTGCCAGCAGCAGGTCAGCGGGAGGGCCCGACAATGAGCAGTTCTTC.

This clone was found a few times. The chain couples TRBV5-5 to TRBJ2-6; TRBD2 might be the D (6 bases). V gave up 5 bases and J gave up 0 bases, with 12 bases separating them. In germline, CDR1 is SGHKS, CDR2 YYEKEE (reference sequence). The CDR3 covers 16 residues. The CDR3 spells CASRAGLSSGANVLTF. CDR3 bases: TGTGCCAGCAGGGCGGGACTGAGCTCTGGGGCCAACGTCCTGACTTTC.

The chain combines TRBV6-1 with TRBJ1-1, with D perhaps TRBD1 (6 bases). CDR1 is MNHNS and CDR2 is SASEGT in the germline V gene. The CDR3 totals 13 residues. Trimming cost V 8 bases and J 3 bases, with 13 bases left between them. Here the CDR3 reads CASVQGRDTEAFF. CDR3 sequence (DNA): TGTGCCAGCGTACAGGGTCGGGACACTGAAGCTTTCTTT.